The rows below give T cell receptor beta chains drawn from one sample of a study of Ad26.COV2.S vaccination and SARS-CoV-2 variants. TCRdb keeps only in-frame clones here, not all; method: immunoSEQ multiplex PCR. The repertoire consists of 400,000 to 500,000 clones, with 89% occurring once and the leading ten covering around 2.6%. The sequenced sample was peripheral blood, obtained in a trial of Ad26.COV2.S vaccine versus placebo. These receptors were taken from a person between 18 and 65 years old who received the Ad26.COV2.S COVID-19 vaccine or a placebo. The CDR3 runs from the conserved cysteine through the conserved F or W. Fields, in order: V gene, J gene, clone size, D gene, CDR3 protein, CDR3 DNA. The D gene is left open where the match is weak. Some rows mark clone size as missing; the rest say once, few, many or name a class of expanded clone.

v_gene: TRBV5-5; j_gene: TRBJ1-1; abundance: .; d_gene: TRBD1; CDR3aa: CASSLLQGAGWDTEAFF; CDR3nt: TGTGCCAGCAGCTTATTGCAGGGGGCGGGATGGGACACTGAAGCTTTCTTT
v_gene: TRBV28; j_gene: TRBJ1-4; abundance: .; d_gene: TRBD1; CDR3aa: CASSSKTGFEKLFF; CDR3nt: TGTGCCAGCAGTTCGAAGACAGGGTTTGAAAAACTGTTTTTT
v_gene: TRBV2; j_gene: TRBJ2-2; abundance: .; d_gene: .; CDR3aa: CARGGGQENTGELFF; CDR3nt: TGTGCCAGGGGCGGGGGACAGGAGAACACCGGGGAGCTGTTTTTT
v_gene: TRBV11-3; j_gene: TRBJ2-1; abundance: .; d_gene: .; CDR3aa: CASSLVGGYNEQFF; CDR3nt: TGTGCCAGCAGCTTAGTAGGAGGGTACAATGAGCAGTTCTTC
v_gene: TRBV2; j_gene: TRBJ2-2; abundance: .; d_gene: .; CDR3aa: CASDVTHTGELFF; CDR3nt: TGTGCCAGCGACGTCACACACACCGGGGAGCTGTTTTTT
v_gene: TRBV27; j_gene: TRBJ2-5; abundance: .; d_gene: .; CDR3aa: CASSTSTGEWFQETQYF; CDR3nt: .
v_gene: TRBV19; j_gene: TRBJ2-7; abundance: .; d_gene: .; CDR3aa: CASSPNPRSEQYF; CDR3nt: TGTGCCAGTAGTCCCAACCCGCGAAGCGAGCAGTACTTC
v_gene: TRBV7-9; j_gene: TRBJ1-4; abundance: .; d_gene: .; CDR3aa: CASSFGHQELFF; CDR3nt: TGTGCCAGCAGCTTTGGACATCAGGAACTGTTTTTT
v_gene: TRBV9; j_gene: TRBJ1-6; abundance: .; d_gene: .; CDR3aa: CASSEEWTRELLHF; CDR3nt: TGTGCCAGCAGCGAGGAGTGGACCAGGGAACTCCTCCACTTT
v_gene: TRBV9; j_gene: TRBJ2-1; abundance: once; d_gene: .; CDR3aa: CASSVDRDYNEQFF; CDR3nt: TGTGCCAGCAGCGTAGACAGGGACTACAATGAGCAGTTCTTC
v_gene: TRBV12-3/TRBV12-4; j_gene: TRBJ1-1; abundance: .; d_gene: .; CDR3aa: CASTPHFRTEAFF; CDR3nt: TGTGCCAGCACCCCGCATTTCAGGACTGAAGCTTTCTTT
v_gene: TRBV7-9; j_gene: TRBJ2-5; abundance: .; d_gene: .; CDR3aa: CASSPRGQETQYF; CDR3nt: TGTGCCAGCTCCCCGAGGGGCCAAGAGACCCAGTACTTC
v_gene: TRBV7-2; j_gene: TRBJ2-5; abundance: .; d_gene: .; CDR3aa: CASSPGQRQETQYF; CDR3nt: TGTGCCAGCAGCCCCGGACAACGACAAGAGACCCAGTACTTC
v_gene: TRBV29-1; j_gene: TRBJ1-4; abundance: .; d_gene: .; CDR3aa: CSVGLGQTEKLFF; CDR3nt: TGCAGCGTTGGCCTGGGGCAGACTGAAAAACTGTTTTTT
v_gene: TRBV6-2/TRBV6-3; j_gene: TRBJ1-2; abundance: .; d_gene: .; CDR3aa: CASSYKQPNLWGYTF; CDR3nt: TGTGCCAGCAGTTACAAGCAGCCTAATCTATGGGGCTACACCTTC
v_gene: TRBV11-3; j_gene: TRBJ1-1; abundance: .; d_gene: .; CDR3aa: CASSTEIRGWDTEAFF; CDR3nt: TGTGCCAGCTCAACCGAAATCAGGGGTTGGGACACTGAAGCTTTCTTT
v_gene: TRBV29-1; j_gene: TRBJ2-7; abundance: .; d_gene: .; CDR3aa: CSVGGDYEQYF; CDR3nt: TGCAGCGTTGGAGGGGATTACGAGCAGTACTTC
v_gene: TRBV5-1; j_gene: TRBJ1-4; abundance: .; d_gene: .; CDR3aa: CASSPGPGHGEKLFF; CDR3nt: TGCGCCAGCAGCCCCGGCCCGGGACACGGTGAAAAACTGTTTTTT
v_gene: TRBV19; j_gene: TRBJ2-1; abundance: once; d_gene: TRBD1; CDR3aa: CASSSRDSAPSEQFF; CDR3nt: TGTGCCAGTAGTTCCCGGGACAGCGCGCCTAGTGAGCAGTTCTTC
v_gene: TRBV7-3; j_gene: TRBJ2-1; abundance: .; d_gene: .; CDR3aa: CASSLSPFNEQFF; CDR3nt: TGTGCCAGCAGCTTAAGCCCTTTCAATGAGCAGTTCTTC
v_gene: TRBV27; j_gene: TRBJ1-4; abundance: .; d_gene: TRBD1; CDR3aa: CASSSGQSNEKLFF; CDR3nt: TGTGCCAGCAGTTCGGGACAGAGTAATGAAAAACTGTTTTTT
v_gene: TRBV27; j_gene: TRBJ2-2; abundance: .; d_gene: TRBD2; CDR3aa: CASSVLAGGTGELFF; CDR3nt: TGTGCCAGCAGTGTACTAGCGGGAGGCACCGGGGAGCTGTTTTTT
v_gene: TRBV2; j_gene: TRBJ1-2; abundance: .; d_gene: .; CDR3aa: CASRPEFGYTF; CDR3nt: TGTGCCAGCCGGCCGGAGTTTGGCTACACCTTC
v_gene: TRBV6-5; j_gene: TRBJ1-1; abundance: .; d_gene: .; CDR3aa: CASSFQGMNTEAFF; CDR3nt: TGTGCCAGCAGTTTCCAGGGGATGAACACTGAAGCTTTCTTT
v_gene: TRBV5-1; j_gene: TRBJ1-2; abundance: .; d_gene: TRBD1; CDR3aa: CASSLRQGRGYTF; CDR3nt: TGCGCCAGCAGTTTGAGACAGGGAAGAGGCTACACCTTC
v_gene: TRBV5-1; j_gene: TRBJ1-2; abundance: .; d_gene: TRBD1; CDR3aa: CASSLGQGSDHGYTF; CDR3nt: TGCGCCAGCAGCTTGGGACAGGGAAGTGACCATGGCTACACCTTC
v_gene: TRBV5-8; j_gene: TRBJ1-4; abundance: .; d_gene: .; CDR3aa: CASSFRAEATNEKLFF; CDR3nt: TGTGCCAGCAGCTTTCGGGCGGAAGCAACTAATGAAAAACTGTTTTTT
v_gene: TRBV7-9; j_gene: TRBJ2-3; abundance: .; d_gene: .; CDR3aa: CASSRGHSTDTQYF; CDR3nt: TGTGCCAGCAGCCGCGGACATAGTACAGATACGCAGTATTTT
v_gene: TRBV5-1; j_gene: TRBJ2-7; abundance: .; d_gene: .; CDR3aa: CASSRTGTRSYEQYF; CDR3nt: TGCGCCAGCAGCAGAACAGGGACCCGCTCCTACGAGCAGTACTTC
v_gene: TRBV4-1; j_gene: TRBJ1-4; abundance: .; d_gene: .; CDR3aa: CASSQWGGGNEKLFF; CDR3nt: TGCGCCAGCAGCCAATGGGGGGGAGGTAATGAAAAACTGTTTTTT
v_gene: TRBV7-9; j_gene: TRBJ2-3; abundance: once; d_gene: TRBD2; CDR3aa: CASSTGLAGGPTQYF; CDR3nt: TGTGCCAGCAGCACGGGACTAGCGGGGGGGCCCACGCAGTATTTT
v_gene: TRBV7-2; j_gene: TRBJ2-3; abundance: once; d_gene: TRBD2; CDR3aa: CASSFGGGADTQYF; CDR3nt: TGTGCCAGCAGCTTCGGGGGGGGCGCAGATACGCAGTATTTT
v_gene: TRBV7-8; j_gene: TRBJ1-6; abundance: .; d_gene: .; CDR3aa: CASSQPRQESSYNSPLHF; CDR3nt: TGTGCCAGCAGCCAGCCTCGACAGGAGAGCTCCTATAATTCACCCCTCCACTTT
v_gene: TRBV28; j_gene: TRBJ1-2; abundance: .; d_gene: .; CDR3aa: CASSPGYGYTF; CDR3nt: TGTGCCAGCAGCCCGGGCTATGGCTACACCTTC
v_gene: TRBV20-1; j_gene: TRBJ2-1; abundance: .; d_gene: TRBD2; CDR3aa: CSASLRGGLWGEQFF; CDR3nt: TGCAGTGCTAGTCTGCGGGGGGGGCTTTGGGGTGAGCAGTTCTTC
v_gene: TRBV12-5; j_gene: TRBJ2-1; abundance: .; d_gene: TRBD2; CDR3aa: CASLVGSSGANEQFF; CDR3nt: TGTGCTAGTTTGGTTGGGTCTAGCGGGGCCAATGAGCAGTTCTTC
v_gene: TRBV2; j_gene: TRBJ2-1; abundance: once; d_gene: TRBD1; CDR3aa: CASSKTGGFDEQFF; CDR3nt: TGTGCCAGCAGTAAGACAGGGGGCTTTGATGAGCAGTTCTTC
v_gene: TRBV4-3; j_gene: TRBJ2-4; abundance: .; d_gene: .; CDR3aa: CASSQVGAQAKNIQYF; CDR3nt: TGCGCCAGCAGCCAAGTGGGGGCCCAAGCCAAAAACATTCAGTACTTC
v_gene: TRBV20-1; j_gene: TRBJ1-6; abundance: .; d_gene: .; CDR3aa: CSASRGANSPLHF; CDR3nt: TGCAGTGCTAGTAGGGGGGCAAATTCACCCCTCCACTTT
v_gene: TRBV4-3; j_gene: TRBJ1-6; abundance: .; d_gene: .; CDR3aa: CASSQGFNYNSPLHF; CDR3nt: TGCGCCAGCAGCCAAGGCTTCAACTATAATTCACCCCTCCACTTT
v_gene: TRBV7-2; j_gene: TRBJ2-7; abundance: .; d_gene: .; CDR3aa: CASSLQLVSYEQYF; CDR3nt: TGTGCCAGCAGCTTGCAACTCGTCTCCTACGAGCAGTACTTC
v_gene: TRBV15; j_gene: TRBJ2-7; abundance: .; d_gene: .; CDR3aa: CATSRGRAGTYEQYF; CDR3nt: TGTGCCACCAGCAGAGGTCGGGCGGGCACCTACGAGCAGTACTTC
v_gene: TRBV28; j_gene: TRBJ1-2; abundance: .; d_gene: .; CDR3aa: CASSLFQGKAGGYGYTF; CDR3nt: TGTGCCAGCAGTTTATTCCAGGGGAAGGCCGGGGGCTATGGCTACACCTTC
v_gene: TRBV19; j_gene: TRBJ2-4; abundance: once; d_gene: .; CDR3aa: CASSIGQPLDIQYF; CDR3nt: TGTGCCAGTAGTATAGGTCAACCTCTGGACATTCAGTACTTC
v_gene: TRBV21-1; j_gene: TRBJ2-7; abundance: once; d_gene: .; CDR3aa: CASSKTRGGSRSYEQYF; CDR3nt: TGTGCCAGCAGCAAAACGCGAGGGGGATCTCGGTCCTACGAGCAGTACTTC
v_gene: TRBV4-2; j_gene: TRBJ2-7; abundance: .; d_gene: .; CDR3aa: CASSHYKGVAYEQYF; CDR3nt: TGTGCCAGCAGCCATTACAAGGGAGTCGCCTACGAGCAGTACTTC
v_gene: TRBV7-9; j_gene: TRBJ1-3; abundance: .; d_gene: .; CDR3aa: CASSLTTGNTIYF; CDR3nt: TGTGCCAGCAGCTTAACGACCGGGAACACCATATATTTT
v_gene: TRBV19; j_gene: TRBJ2-1; abundance: .; d_gene: .; CDR3aa: CASSIYRTEQFF; CDR3nt: TGTGCCAGTAGTATTTACCGGACAGAGCAGTTCTTC